This T cell receptor beta chain was identified during a study of T cells in Graves' hyperthyroidism and ophthalmopathy. Study findings and constraints: Among thyroid clonotypes expanded above 0.001, most also appeared in blood.

This clonotype was seen many times. Antigen unknown. Researchers barred patients who had uncontrolled infection, other autoimmune disease, pregnancy or lactation. PBMCs were collected from a roughly 9.7 ml volume of fresh peripheral blood. With 5 bases removed from V and 4 bases from J, the gap between germline ends came to 11 bases. CDR1 and CDR2 from the germline V gene are MNHNS and SASEGT. The CDR3 runs to 13 residues. Amplification of TCR beta CDR3 regions was performed using RNA transcripts as template. RT-PCR in the first round (using the HTBI primer set) targeted the TCR CDR3. TCRdb redid the calling of the multiplex PCR reads with MiXCR, one entry per CDR3 protein. This repertoire shows about 180,000 distinct CDR3 sequences, about 9.4% found once; its top ten account for approximately 24%.

This rearrangement joins TRBV6-1 to TRBJ1-2; TRBD1 might be the D (6 bases). The receptor was derived from a woman younger than 35 with Graves' hyperthyroidism that later progressed to Graves' ophthalmopathy. Sequenced sample: blood. The CDR3: CASSLDRLYGYTF. As DNA, the CDR3 is TGTGCCAGCAGTTTAGACAGGCTCTATGGCTACACCTTC.